This T cell receptor (beta chain) came from a study of vaccination and CD4 T cells after COVID-19. Study details: The study enrolled six male and four female convalescents, two of whom were Hispanic.

This clonotype showed up just a few times. Its target is unknown. There are 12 residues in the CDR3. V lost 8 bases and J lost 3, with 10 bases in between. The germline V gene encodes CDR1 LNHDA and CDR2 SQIVND (reference sequence). The Oncomine TCR Beta short-read assay was applied to DNA of cultured CD4+ T cells. CD4+ T cells were cultured, and genomic DNA was extracted from them. TCRdb independently ran MiXCR on the PCR reads; one entry per CDR3 protein. This sample carries about 9,700 distinct CDR3 sequences, less than 80% of them seen once, and the ten largest clones take around a quarter. Indicated treatment: roughly ten-day PBMC culture with coronavirus spike peptide pools or control peptides (ViraFEST assay). During the years 2011-2018, before the COVID-19 pandemic, the unexposed donor's CD4+ T cells were collected.

This clonotype was sampled from a human donor in good health. V gene TRBV19 combines with J gene TRBJ1-2; perhaps TRBD1 as D (6 bases). What was sequenced was CD4+ T cells from blood, cultured in vitro. The CDR3 protein is CASGRGDYGYTF. CDR3 DNA: TGTGCCAGTGGCAGGGGAGACTATGGCTACACCTTC. Drawing the rest from reference TRBV19 and TRBJ1-2, the complete variable domain is DGGITQSPKYLFRKEGQNVTLSCEQNLNHDAMYWYRQDPGQGLRLIYYSQIVNDFQKGDIAEGYSVSREKKESFPLTVTSAQKNPTAFYLCASGRGDYGYTFGSGTRLTVV.